The TCR beta chain under discussion was sequenced for a study of T cells after yellow fever vaccination. As for the study in general: The fractions with low cell numbers were processed using SMART-Seq v4 Ultra Low Input.

TCRdb redid the calling of the 5' RACE reads with MiXCR, one entry per CDR3 protein. The table shows around 590,000 distinct CDR3 sequences, with 9% to 15% occurring only once. Trimming took off 8 bases at V and 4 bases at J, with 19 bases between the two ends. The CDR3 covers 15 residues. Per the germline V gene, CDR1 is SGHTA and CDR2 is FQGNSA. The receptor was isolated from a young man who received the YFV17D yellow fever vaccine. The V and J genes are TRBV7-2 and TRBJ2-3; D might be TRBD2 (5 bases). This specimen was PBMCs, taken on the day of the yellow fever booster vaccination. CDR3 protein: CASGSVGDGSDTQYF. The DNA of the CDR3 is TGTGCCAGCGGCTCCGTGGGAGATGGGTCAGATACGCAGTATTTT.